A selection of T cell receptor beta chains follows, all from one sample in a study of T cells expressing NK-cell markers. TCRdb reprocessed the 5' RACE reads and reports one entry per CDR3 protein, with no DNA. The sample table sets out roughly 420,000 distinct CDR3 sequences. Material for sequencing was blood T cells: a sorted CD56 or NKG2C T cell subset, CD4+ or CD8+ T cells, or bulk PBMC T cells (not recorded which). These receptors were taken from a woman aged 18 to 75 in good health. Both conserved end residues are part of each CDR3.

v_call,j_call,cdr3_aa
TRBV7-2,TRBJ2-1,CASSPPGLQYNEQFF
TRBV12-3/TRBV12-4,TRBJ2-1,CASSPTGEGEQFF
TRBV7-2,TRBJ1-1,CASSFGRVIGAFF
TRBV5-1,TRBJ2-3,CASSLVTAPPDTQYF
TRBV19,TRBJ1-2,CASSWSAEFNYGYTF
TRBV7-8,TRBJ2-1,CASSLLARGVSYNEQFF
TRBV5-1,TRBJ2-2,CASSLGTGVTTGELFF
TRBV20-1,TRBJ2-1,CSALGLAASSYNEQFF
TRBV18,TRBJ2-5,CASSLQTQETQYF
TRBV5-1,TRBJ2-5,CASSLGDAETQYF
TRBV6-1,TRBJ2-3,CASSPEDNTDTQYF
TRBV18,TRBJ2-1,CASSPQRDQQFF
TRBV29-1,TRBJ2-1,CSVEDVAANEQFF
TRBV6-2/TRBV6-3,TRBJ2-3,CASSLRVEADTQYF
TRBV14,TRBJ2-5,CASSLRLVRAQETQYF
TRBV20-1,TRBJ2-5,CSARSGVETQYF
TRBV7-3,TRBJ2-5,CASSKTGSGETQYF
TRBV12-3/TRBV12-4,TRBJ2-4,CASSDQAKNIQYF
TRBV6-1,TRBJ2-1,CATQDSSYNEQFF
TRBV11-2,TRBJ2-3,CASSLDLRAGTTTDTQYF
TRBV5-1,TRBJ2-7,CASSGGLAEKYYEQYF
TRBV5-5,TRBJ2-6,CASSLETTGWANVLTF
TRBV27,TRBJ2-1,CASSAHKYNEQFF
TRBV12-3/TRBV12-4,TRBJ2-4,CASSPVGLAKNIQYF
TRBV12-3/TRBV12-4,TRBJ1-1,CASIPGQGNTEAFF
TRBV20-1,TRBJ1-2,CSAWGTGDIGGYTF
TRBV5-4,TRBJ1-3,CASLIQGSGNTIYF
TRBV21-1,TRBJ2-1,CASSKDQSASGRLYNEQFF
TRBV2,TRBJ2-2,CASSRQGVPLELFF
TRBV29-1,TRBJ2-7,CSVGVQGLGNEQYF
TRBV12-3/TRBV12-4,TRBJ2-4,CASSASGSNIQYF
TRBV30,TRBJ2-2,CAWGGTPNTGELFF
TRBV7-2,TRBJ2-3,CASSLAQGWADTQYF
TRBV5-4,TRBJ1-6,CASSLAPGENSPLHF
TRBV7-2,TRBJ2-3,CASSRRSGTKDTQYF
TRBV6-5,TRBJ1-3,CASSYRSHRAGNTIYF
TRBV29-1,TRBJ2-7,CSVEDGRGYEQYF
TRBV28,TRBJ2-7,CASRTKREQYF
TRBV12-3/TRBV12-4,TRBJ2-3,CASATRTGFTDTQYF
TRBV2,TRBJ1-5,CASSESSYNQPQHF
TRBV11-2,TRBJ1-1,CASSLEPGVKEAFF
TRBV12-3/TRBV12-4,TRBJ2-5,CASSRGWETQYF
TRBV6-1,TRBJ1-6,CASSLARDRKNSPLHF
TRBV6-4,TRBJ2-3,CASSDETGGPDTQYF
TRBV9,TRBJ2-3,CASQGTDTQYF
TRBV7-2,TRBJ2-3,CASSARLSSTDTQYF
TRBV4-3,TRBJ1-1,CASSPNLGNTEAFF
TRBV7-7,TRBJ2-5,CASSFGQGVGIQETQYF
TRBV20-1,TRBJ2-1,CSARFLAEYNEQFF
TRBV9,TRBJ2-2,CASNSGRARTGELFF
TRBV3-1,TRBJ1-4,CASSLTGVGGEKLFF
TRBV29-1,TRBJ1-4,CSVEDPGEKLFF
TRBV12-3/TRBV12-4,TRBJ1-1,CASSFAVNTEAFF
TRBV6-5,TRBJ1-6,CASSFTGGGSPLHF
TRBV19,TRBJ2-1,CASTSSRAYGEQFF